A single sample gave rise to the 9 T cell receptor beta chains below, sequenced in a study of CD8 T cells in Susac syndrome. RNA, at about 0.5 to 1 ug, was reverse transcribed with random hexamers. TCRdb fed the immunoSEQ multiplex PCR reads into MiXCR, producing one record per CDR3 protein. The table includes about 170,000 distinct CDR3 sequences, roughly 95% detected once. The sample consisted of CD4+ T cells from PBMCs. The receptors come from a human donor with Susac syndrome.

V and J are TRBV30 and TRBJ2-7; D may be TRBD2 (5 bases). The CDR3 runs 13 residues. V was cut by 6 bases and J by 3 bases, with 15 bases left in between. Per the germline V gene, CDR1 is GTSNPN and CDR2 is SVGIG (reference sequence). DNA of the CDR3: TGTGCCTGCGCATCCATCGGGGTCTACGAGCAGTACTTC. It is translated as CACASIGVYEQYF. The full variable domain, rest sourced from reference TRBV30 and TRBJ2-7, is SQTIHQWPATLVQPVGSPLSLECTVEGTSNPNLYWYRQAAGRGLQLLFYSVGIGQISSEVPQNLSASRPQDRQFILSSKKLLLSDSGFYLCACASIGVYEQYFGPGTRLTVT.

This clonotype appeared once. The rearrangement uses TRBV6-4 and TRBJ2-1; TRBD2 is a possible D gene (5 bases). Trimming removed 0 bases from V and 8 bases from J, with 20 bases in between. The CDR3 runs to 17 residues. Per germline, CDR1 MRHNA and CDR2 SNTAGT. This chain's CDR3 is CASSDSWRLASIDEQFF. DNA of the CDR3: TGTGCCAGCAGTGACTCATGGCGTCTAGCTTCAATCGATGAGCAGTTCTTC.

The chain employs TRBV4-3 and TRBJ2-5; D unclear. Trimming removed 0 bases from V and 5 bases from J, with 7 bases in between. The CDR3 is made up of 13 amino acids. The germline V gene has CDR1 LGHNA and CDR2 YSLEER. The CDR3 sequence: CASSQDLFETQYF. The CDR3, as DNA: TGCGCCAGCAGCCAAGATCTCTTCGAGACCCAGTACTTC.

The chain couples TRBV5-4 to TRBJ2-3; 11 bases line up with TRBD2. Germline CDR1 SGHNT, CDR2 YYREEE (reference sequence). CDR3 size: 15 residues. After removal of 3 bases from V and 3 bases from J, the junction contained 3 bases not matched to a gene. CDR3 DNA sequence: TGTGCCAGCAGCTCGACTAGCGGGGTTACAGATACGCAGTATTTT. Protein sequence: CASSSTSGVTDTQYF.

CDR3: CSGRGQGISALHF. In DNA, the CDR3 is TGCAGTGGTCGGGGACAGGGTATATCGGCCCTCCACTTT. This chain connects TRBV20-1 to TRBJ1-6, with TRBD1 matching over 9 bases. CDR1 DFQATT and CDR2 SNEGSKA come from the germline V gene (reference sequence). The CDR3 is 13 amino acids. The V segment lost 7 bases and the J segment 14 bases; nucleotides outside the gene matches: 12.

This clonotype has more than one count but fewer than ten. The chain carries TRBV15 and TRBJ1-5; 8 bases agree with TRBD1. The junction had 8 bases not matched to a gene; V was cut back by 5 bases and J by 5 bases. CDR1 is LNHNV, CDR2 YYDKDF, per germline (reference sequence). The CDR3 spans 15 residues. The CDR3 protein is CATSRDRKSDQPQHF. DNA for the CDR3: TGTGCCACCAGCCGGGACAGGAAAAGTGATCAGCCCCAGCATTTT.

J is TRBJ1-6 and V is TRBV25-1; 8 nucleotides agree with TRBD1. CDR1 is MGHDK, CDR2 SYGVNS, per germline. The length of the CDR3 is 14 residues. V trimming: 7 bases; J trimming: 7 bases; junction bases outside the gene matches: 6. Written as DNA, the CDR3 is TGTGCCAGCAATGGACAGGGTATCAATTCACCCCTCCACTTT. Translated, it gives CASNGQGINSPLHF.

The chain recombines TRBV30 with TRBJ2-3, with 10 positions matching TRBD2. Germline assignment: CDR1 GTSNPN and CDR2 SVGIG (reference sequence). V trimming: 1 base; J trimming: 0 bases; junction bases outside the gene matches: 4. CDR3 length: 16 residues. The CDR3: CAWSALTSGSTDTQYF. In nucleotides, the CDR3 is TGTGCCTGGAGTGCTCTGACTAGCGGGAGCACAGATACGCAGTATTTT.

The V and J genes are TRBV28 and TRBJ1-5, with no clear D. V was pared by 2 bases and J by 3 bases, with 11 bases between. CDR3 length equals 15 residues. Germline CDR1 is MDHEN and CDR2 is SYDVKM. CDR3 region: CASSLVGGYNQPQHF. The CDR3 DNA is TGTGCCAGCAGTTTAGTGGGCGGGTACAATCAGCCCCAGCATTTT.